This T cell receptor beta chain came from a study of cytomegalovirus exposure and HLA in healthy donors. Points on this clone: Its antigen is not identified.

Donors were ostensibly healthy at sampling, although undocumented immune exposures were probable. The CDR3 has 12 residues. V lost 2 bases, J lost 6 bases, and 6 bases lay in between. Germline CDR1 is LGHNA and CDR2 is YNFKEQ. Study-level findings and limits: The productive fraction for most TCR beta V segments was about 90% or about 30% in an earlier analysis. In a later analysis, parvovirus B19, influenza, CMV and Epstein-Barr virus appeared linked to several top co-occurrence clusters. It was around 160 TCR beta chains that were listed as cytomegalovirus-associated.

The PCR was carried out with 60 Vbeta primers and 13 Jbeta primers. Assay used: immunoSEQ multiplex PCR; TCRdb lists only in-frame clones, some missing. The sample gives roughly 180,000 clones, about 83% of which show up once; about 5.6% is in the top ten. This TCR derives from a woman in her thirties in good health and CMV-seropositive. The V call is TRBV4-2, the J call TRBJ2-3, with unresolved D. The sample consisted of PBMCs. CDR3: CASSQYSDTQYF. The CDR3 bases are TGTGCCAGCAGCCAATACAGTGATACGCAGTATTTT.